Listed below are T cell receptor beta chains from one sample, sequenced in a study of blood T cell repertoires in COVID-19. Profiling relied on immunoSEQ multiplex PCR, and the TCRdb table lists in-frame clones only, not all of them. Of roughly 290,000 clones listed, around 89% are singletons. The sample was peripheral blood. All receptors come from a young man with acute or convalescent COVID-19. Both conserved end residues are part of each CDR3.

CDR3 protein,J gene,V gene
CASSQTPTGEQFF,TRBJ2-1,TRBV3-1/TRBV3-2
CATSRDTGGYTF,TRBJ1-2,TRBV15
CASSLITNEKLFF,TRBJ1-4,TRBV5-1
CASSRGLPHYNEQFF,TRBJ2-1,TRBV10-2
CASSYDRLSGNTIYF,TRBJ1-3,TRBV5-4
CASSLGAGIRGDTQYF,TRBJ2-3,TRBV11-2
CAGSVALEPPSDTQYF,TRBJ2-3,TRBV9
CASSRTREGLGETQYF,TRBJ2-5,TRBV4-1
CASSPGGQGSSNQPQHF,TRBJ1-5,TRBV18
CASSPTGTGIPYTF,TRBJ1-2,TRBV14
CASTLSGGPQHF,TRBJ1-5,TRBV12-3/TRBV12-4
CASSLRVQPQHF,TRBJ1-5,TRBV28
CASNDRREGVYEQYF,TRBJ2-7,TRBV11-2
CASSQGTSGTDTQYF,TRBJ2-3,TRBV5-1
CASSYSTHGTQYF,TRBJ2-3,TRBV6-5
CASSQDQAYRAVNSPLHF,TRBJ1-6,TRBV3-1/TRBV3-2
CASSLRGTLTDTQYF,TRBJ2-3,TRBV5-1
CASSQDLGVRQGVITSYNEQFF,TRBJ2-1,TRBV14
CASRLTSGNYNEQFF,TRBJ2-1,TRBV7-3
CASSIDSLLGYTF,TRBJ1-2,TRBV12-3/TRBV12-4
CASGLTNTEAFF,TRBJ1-1,TRBV30
CASSSRRETQYF,TRBJ2-3,TRBV11-2
CASSNGLASETQYF,TRBJ2-5,TRBV27
CASSSFNEKLFF,TRBJ1-4,TRBV28
CASSPEQGTNTEAFF,TRBJ1-1,TRBV18
CATSRAGENYGYTF,TRBJ1-2,TRBV15
CASSFFGGTEAFF,TRBJ1-1,TRBV7-9
CASSLTGANTEAFF,TRBJ1-1,TRBV7-3
CAISLSGGAPNEQFF,TRBJ2-1,TRBV10-3
CASSPTGHGNEKLFF,TRBJ1-4,TRBV6-5
CASSTYDSLAFF,TRBJ2-1,TRBV5-1
CASSFTGGETQYF,TRBJ2-5,TRBV7-9
CASSPNFGQDDYGYTF,TRBJ1-2,TRBV4-1
CASSAGTYYNEQFF,TRBJ2-1,TRBV9
CASSSSGRIYEQYF,TRBJ2-7,TRBV6-5
CATSRGPETQYF,TRBJ2-5,TRBV15
CASSYSASGAPNEQFF,TRBJ2-1,TRBV6-2/TRBV6-3
CAYPGTGGDTGGYTF,TRBJ1-2,TRBV28
CASSQDSYEQYF,TRBJ2-7,TRBV12-3/TRBV12-4
CASTAEGGVHYGYTF,TRBJ1-2,TRBV5-5
CASRRWGQGKETQYF,TRBJ2-5,TRBV2
CASSLNLGAGNTIYF,TRBJ1-3,TRBV14
CAWRDRDRRINEQFF,TRBJ2-1,TRBV30
CASSQASGSYNEQFF,TRBJ2-1,TRBV3-1/TRBV3-2
CASSLETSGRGQFF,TRBJ2-1,TRBV28
CASKTGAGETQYF,TRBJ2-5,TRBV19
CASSLAVAQINTEAFF,TRBJ1-1,TRBV5-1
CASSEKGNGFFFMPQHF,TRBJ1-5,TRBV6-1
CASSPRDPRTEQYF,TRBJ2-7,TRBV6-5
CASSLTGMEGYTF,TRBJ1-2,TRBV5-1